This TCR beta chain was identified during a study of T cells after yellow fever vaccination. Study-level findings and limits: Post-booster reappearance was seen for most primary-vaccination clones (around 96% CD4, 75% to 90% CD8).

TCRdb redid the calling of the 5' RACE reads with MiXCR, one entry per CDR3 protein. Of around 600,000 distinct CDR3 sequences detected, roughly an eighth appear once; the ten largest clones hold under 15%. A note on this clonotype: Its matching antigen is unknown.

CDR3 length equals 15 residues. Trimming pared 8 bases from V and 3 bases from J, leaving 17 bases between. The V gene's germline CDR1 is MNHEY and CDR2 SVGEGT. The sample here was PBMCs, taken on the day of the yellow fever booster vaccination. The chain uses TRBV6-2 or TRBV6-3 and TRBJ2-1; possible D gene TRBD2, 6 bases. The origin of this receptor is a man younger than 45 who received the YFV17D yellow fever vaccine. The CDR3 spells CASAAGLGGYNEQFF. The CDR3 DNA is TGTGCCAGCGCGGCGGGGCTTGGGGGCTACAATGAGCAGTTCTTC.